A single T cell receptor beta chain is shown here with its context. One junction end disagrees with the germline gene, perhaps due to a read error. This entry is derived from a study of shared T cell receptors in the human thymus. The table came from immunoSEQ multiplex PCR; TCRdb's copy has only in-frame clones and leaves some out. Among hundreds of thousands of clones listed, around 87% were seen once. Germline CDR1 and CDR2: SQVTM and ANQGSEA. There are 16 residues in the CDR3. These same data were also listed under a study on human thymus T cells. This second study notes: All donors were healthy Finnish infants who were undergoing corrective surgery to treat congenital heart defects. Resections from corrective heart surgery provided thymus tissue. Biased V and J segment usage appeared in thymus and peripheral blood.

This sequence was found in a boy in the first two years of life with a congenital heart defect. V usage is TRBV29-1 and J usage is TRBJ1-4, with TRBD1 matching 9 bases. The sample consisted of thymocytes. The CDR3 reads CSATAGTGPRNVKLFF. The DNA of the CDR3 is TGCAGCGCCACAGCCGGGACAGGGCCCAGAAATGTAAAACTGTTTTTT.